This T cell receptor (beta chain) is from a study of blood T cell repertoires in COVID-19. Study context: The study drew acute and convalescent COVID-19 samples from the United States, Italy and Spain. T cells, B-cell-depleted T cells, or PBMCs supplied cDNA or gDNA.

Enrolment of Seattle patients took place during active infection, and they were followed longitudinally. Per the original data handling: Nucleated cell counts were estimated from reference gene primer amplification. Clones were read by immunoSEQ multiplex PCR, and TCRdb kept only the in-frame ones, dropping some. V, J and clone size were drawn from that table, and D and trimming were deduced from the DNA. The repertoire holds approximately 75,000 clones, 86% seen once, with about 6.5% in the top ten. Germline loops: CDR1 MNHEY, CDR2 SVGAGI. The CDR3 is made up of 13 amino acids. V lost 7 bases, J lost 4 bases, and 10 bases lay in between.

This clonotype originated in a man older than 75 with COVID-19, enrolled during active disease. Sequenced: peripheral blood. V is TRBV6-5 and J is TRBJ1-4; possible D gene TRBD1, 6 bases. CDR3 DNA sequence: TGTGCCAGCAACGGACAGTATAATGAAAAACTGTTTTTT. Its translation is CASNGQYNEKLFF.